This T cell receptor beta chain was retrieved from a study of cytomegalovirus exposure and HLA in healthy donors. Study in general: The study placed approximately 80% of its roughly 410 genotyped donors in the Caucasian-associated ancestry cluster.

The PCR was carried out with 60 Vbeta primers and 13 Jbeta primers. Profiling relied on immunoSEQ multiplex PCR, and the TCRdb table lists in-frame clones only, not all of them. The table lists some 200,000 clones, around 75% of them singletons. In germline, CDR1 is SGHDT, CDR2 YYEEEE. The V and J ends lost 2 bases and 8 bases respectively, with 17 bases between them. CDR3 size: 16 residues. The origin of this receptor is a man in his forties in good health and CMV-seropositive. The sequencing sample was made of PBMCs. The chain couples TRBV5-6 to TRBJ1-6; a weak D match, TRBD1 (5 bases). The CDR3 region is CASSLDRGREDSPLHF. Here the CDR3 DNA reads TGTGCCAGCAGCTTAGATAGGGGCAGGGAGGATTCACCCCTCCACTTT.